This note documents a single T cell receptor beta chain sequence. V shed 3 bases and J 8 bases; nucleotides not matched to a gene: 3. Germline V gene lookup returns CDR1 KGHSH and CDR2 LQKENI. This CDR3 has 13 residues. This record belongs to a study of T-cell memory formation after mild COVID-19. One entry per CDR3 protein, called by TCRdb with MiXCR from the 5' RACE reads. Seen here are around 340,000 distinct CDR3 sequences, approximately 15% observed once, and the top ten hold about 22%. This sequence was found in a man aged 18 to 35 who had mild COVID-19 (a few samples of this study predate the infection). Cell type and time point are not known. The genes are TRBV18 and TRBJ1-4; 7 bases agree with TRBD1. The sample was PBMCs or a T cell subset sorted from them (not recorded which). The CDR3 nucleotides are TGTGCCAGCTCACCGCAGGGGGGAGAAAAACTGTTTTTT. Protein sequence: CASSPQGGEKLFF.